A single TCR beta chain is shown here with its context. This clonotype was recorded a few times. The antigen it recognizes is unknown. No qualities accompany the bases; no much larger clone lies one base away. This sample is drawn from a study of T cell repertoires in cytomegalovirus infection (dated by TCRdb to between 2018 and 2020). Broadly, across the study: The HLA type of each donor mattered for the analysis, because public TCR beta signatures pointed to carriage of CMV infection along with the matching HLA type.

Via the germline V gene, CDR1 is MDHEN and CDR2 SYDVKM. V gives up 7 bases and J gives up 4 bases, and the segment between their germline ends measures 22 bases. The CDR3 runs 17 residues from the cysteine to the phenylalanine. The CDR3 DNA has 51 bases and is translated from base 1. Results and caveats for the whole study, not just this receptor: Cumulative frequency of public TCR beta family members discriminated carriers of CMV infection plus the relevant HLA type in this cohort and an independent approximately 350-donor cohort. In the ex vivo response, HLA-C-restricted CMV-specific TCR beta clonotypes were dominant, and in two of eight donors the single most frequent clonotype came from this HLA-C-restricted group.

The listed sequencing device is Illumina HiSeq 1500. The public reads were quality trimmed at Q25 with fastp and then assembled into clones with MiXCR by TCRdb, keeping productive beta chains. Identical CDR3 protein sequences are pooled into one entry, listed with their most common genes and DNA. The sample yields around 200,000 distinct CDR3 sequences; approximately 17% were counted once. Of the sample, 20% to 25% is held by the ten largest clones. The chain joins TRBV28 to TRBJ1-4, and possibly TRBD1, on 6 matching bases. The sample comprised CD8+ T cells from PBMCs. This clonotype was obtained from a human donor in good health (CMV status not recorded). Some clones in this sample may be carry-over from other donors' samples. The nucleotide sequence reads TGTGCCAGCATCACTCCCTTACAGGGAGCGAGTAATGAAAAACTGTTTTTT. This codes for CASITPLQGASNEKLFF. Here the CDR3 is joined to the reference TRBV28 and TRBJ1-4 genes, and the full variable domain is: DVKVTQSSRYLVKRTGEKVFLECVQDMDHENMFWYRQDPGLGLRLIYFSYDVKMKEKGDIPEGYSVSREKKERFSLILESASTNQTSMYLCASITPLQGASNEKLFFGSGTQLSVL.